The 23 T cell receptor beta chains below all came from one sample that was sequenced in a study of blood T cells in healthy people across ages. Primed by a sample-barcoded 5' primer and a J-beta primer mix, a second PCR proceeded for about 7 to 11 cycles. TCRdb fed the 5' RACE reads into MiXCR, producing one record per CDR3 protein. The sample has 700,000 to 1,000,000 distinct CDR3 sequences; roughly 44% are singletons. Sequenced: blood. Receptors originate from a man aged 55 to 69 in good health.

This chain links TRBV9 with TRBJ2-5, with D possibly TRBD2 on 7 matching bases. This CDR3 is 16 amino acids long. CDR1 is SGDLS and CDR2 is YYNGEE in the germline V gene. V was pared by 0 bases and J by 1 base, with 13 bases between. The CDR3 loop reads CASSVGTGGPQETQYF. DNA for the CDR3: TGTGCCAGCAGCGTAGGGACGGGGGGCCCCCAAGAGACCCAGTACTTC.

This clonotype was found a few times. The chain has TRBV7-8 and TRBJ1-2; TRBD1 agrees at 9 bases. Per the germline V gene, CDR1 is SGHVS and CDR2 is FQNEAQ. The CDR3 consists of 15 residues. Trimming removed 4 bases from V and 8 bases from J; junction bases left unmatched: 11. CDR3 DNA: TGTGCCAGCAGCTCCTTATCCGGGACAGGGTACGGCTACACCTTC. It encodes CASSSLSGTGYGYTF.

The chain joins TRBV12-3 or TRBV12-4 to TRBJ2-7, with D tentatively TRBD1 or TRBD2 (5 bases each). V was trimmed by 8 bases and J by 4 bases, leaving 12 bases between them. The CDR3 runs to 12 residues. The CDR3 DNA is TGTGCCAGCTGGGGGTCCACTTACGAGCAGTACTTC. Amino acid sequence: CASWGSTYEQYF.

This clonotype was picked up a small number of times. The V call is TRBV15, the J call TRBJ2-5, with 8 bases that match TRBD1. The CDR3 consists of 16 residues. V lost 2 bases and J lost 1; bases outside the gene matches: 6. The germline CDR1 and CDR2 sequences are LNHNV and YYDKDF (reference sequence). CDR3 protein: CATSRSQGASQETQYF. DNA for the CDR3: TGTGCCACCAGCAGATCTCAGGGGGCGTCCCAAGAGACCCAGTACTTC.

With regard to this clonotype: Mismatch with germline at one junction end may stem from a read error. The chain employs TRBV7-9 and TRBJ2-5; D remains unclear. The CDR3 consists of 13 residues. Germline CDR1 is SEHNR and CDR2 is FQNEAQ (reference sequence). The CDR3 protein is CAGSLIGQETQYF. CDR3 DNA: TGTGCCGGCAGCTTAATAGGCCAAGAGACCCAGTACTTC.

The rearrangement links TRBV10-3 to TRBJ1-2; possible D gene TRBD1, 5 bases. The CDR3 sequence is 13 residues long. The V end lost 6 bases, the J end lost 8 bases, and 16 bases lay between the germline ends. Germline loops: CDR1 ENHRY, CDR2 SYGVKD. DNA of the CDR3: TGTGCCATCAGGGGACCGGACCGTCGGGGCTACACCTTC. It encodes CAIRGPDRRGYTF.

In this sample, this clonotype turned up many times. CDR3: CASSQRTYEQYF. The CDR3 DNA follows: TGCGCCAGCAGCCAACGGACCTACGAGCAGTACTTC. The rearrangement uses TRBV4-1 and TRBJ2-7, with D unclear. This CDR3 has 12 residues. CDR1 and CDR2 (germline): MGHRA, YSYEKL. V was clipped by 2 bases and J by 2 bases, with 4 bases between them.

This clonotype has only a few counts. The CDR3 spells CASSFIAGFSYNEQFF. CDR3 in DNA: TGTGCCAGCAGCTTTATAGCGGGTTTTTCCTACAATGAGCAGTTCTTC. The chain couples TRBV3-1 to TRBJ2-1; 7 bases line up with TRBD2. The V segment lost 5 bases and the J segment 1 base; nucleotides outside the gene matches: 8. This CDR3 has 16 amino acids. CDR1 is LGHDT and CDR2 is YNNKEL in the germline V gene (reference sequence).

CDR3 region: CASSQEGTGMYEQYF. The CDR3 coding sequence is TGTGCCAGCAGCCAAGAAGGGACAGGGATGTACGAGCAGTACTTC. This chain links TRBV3-1 with TRBJ2-5, with 9 bases matching TRBD1. The end of the DNA aligns better with TRBJ2-7, so the J call may be wrong. CDR1 and CDR2 (germline): LGHDT, YNNKEL (reference sequence). This CDR3 has 15 amino acids.

The J gene is TRBJ1-2, the V gene TRBV5-1, with D hard to call. CDR3 length: 14 amino acids. In germline, CDR1 is SGHRS, CDR2 YFSETQ. V was pared by 4 bases and J by 4 bases, with 14 bases between. CDR3 nucleotides: TGCGCCAGCAGCCTGGCGAGACTGGGCTATGGCTACACCTTC. This codes for CASSLARLGYGYTF. The full variable domain, in which reference TRBV5-1 and TRBJ1-2 provide the parts outside the CDR3, is KAGVTQTPRYLIKTRGQQVTLSCSPISGHRSVSWYQQTPGQGLQFLFEYFSETQRNKGNFPGRFSGRQFSNSRSEMNVSTLELGDSALYLCASSLARLGYGYTFGSGTRLTVV.

V gene TRBV5-5 combines with J gene TRBJ2-3; D gene uncertain. Deletions cut 0 bases from V and 6 bases from J, with 17 bases between. The CDR3 is 16 residues long. The germline CDR1 and CDR2 sequences are SGHKS and YYEKEE (reference sequence). The CDR3 is CASSLVAEALWDTQYF. For the CDR3, the DNA is TGTGCCAGCAGCTTGGTCGCCGAAGCATTGTGGGATACGCAGTATTTT.

The chain couples TRBV6-2 or TRBV6-3 to TRBJ1-1, with D unresolved. Trimming stripped 3 bases from V and 7 bases from J, with 15 bases between. The CDR3 loop spans 14 amino acids. CDR1 MNHEY and CDR2 SVGEGT come from the germline V gene. The CDR3 sequence: CASSYGYGASEAFF. The CDR3 DNA sequence: TGTGCCAGCAGTTATGGATACGGAGCCAGTGAAGCTTTCTTT.

This clonotype turned up a few times. V usage is TRBV7-8 and J usage is TRBJ2-5, with TRBD1 matching over 8 bases. Germline V CDR1 and CDR2: SGHVS, FQNEAQ. With 4 bases clipped from V and 2 bases from J, the junction kept 6 bases outside the gene matches. This CDR3 region has 15 residues. The CDR3 here is CASSSRQGSQETQYF. The CDR3, as DNA: TGTGCCAGCAGCTCGCGACAGGGGTCTCAAGAGACCCAGTACTTC.

This clonotype was picked up many times. The V gene is TRBV20-1, the J gene TRBJ1-2; D uncertain. The CDR3 is made up of 14 amino acids. Germline CDR1 reads DFQATT; CDR2 reads SNEGSKA (reference sequence). Between the trimmed V and J ends, which lost 0 bases and 8 bases, there was a span of 16 bases. CDR3 nucleotide sequence: TGCAGTGCTAGAGATAGTTCTTGGGATAGCGGCTACACCTTC. Amino acids: CSARDSSWDSGYTF.

This clonotype occurred once. This chain joins TRBV6-2 or TRBV6-3 and TRBJ2-5, with 10 bases fitting TRBD2. The CDR3 consists of 15 residues. J lost 11 bases, V lost 2 bases, and 11 bases had no gene match. Germline V lookup: CDR1 MNHEY, CDR2 SVGEGT. CDR3 amino acids: CASSYPLAGPGEQYF. In DNA, the CDR3 is TGTGCCAGCAGTTACCCACTAGCGGGGCCGGGGGAGCAGTACTTC.

The sample holds many counts of this clonotype. V is TRBV29-1 and J is TRBJ2-5; D could derive from TRBD1 or TRBD2 (5 bases each). Trimming stripped 0 bases from V and 11 bases from J, with 13 bases between. This CDR3 comprises 12 residues. Germline CDR1 SQVTM, CDR2 ANQGSEA. The CDR3 spells CSVEDGGQEQYF. The CDR3 DNA reads as TGCAGCGTTGAAGATGGGGGTCAGGAGCAGTACTTC.

This clonotype was counted once. The V and J genes are TRBV19 and TRBJ1-2; D may be TRBD1 (5 bases). The CDR3 spans 13 residues. Germline V gene sequence: CDR1 LNHDA, CDR2 SQIVND (reference sequence). The ends were cut back, 3 bases at V and 4 bases at J, with 9 bases in the middle. The CDR3 nucleotides are TGTGCCAGTAGTATCGGGGGTACCTATGGCTACACCTTC. Its protein product is CASSIGGTYGYTF.

The chain combines TRBV19 with TRBJ1-5, with no clear D. Germline CDR1 and CDR2: LNHDA and SQIVND (reference sequence). V gave up 0 bases and J gave up 1 base, with 7 bases separating them. The CDR3 is made up of 15 amino acids. CDR3 sequence reads: CASSIDASSNQPQHF. CDR3 in DNA: TGTGCCAGTAGTATAGATGCCTCAAGCAATCAGCCCCAGCATTTT.

A word on this clonotype: No conserved phenylalanine or tryptophan is present at the end of the CDR3, so a read error is the likely explanation. The chain carries TRBV12-3 or TRBV12-4 and TRBJ2-3, with a tentative D call TRBD2 (5 bases). Trimming pared 5 bases from V and 3 bases from J, leaving 18 bases between. This CDR3 has 16 residues. The CDR3, as DNA: TGTGCCAGCAGTCCCTTCGCGATAGCGAGAACAGATACGCAGTATTCT. Encoded protein: CASSPFAIARTDTQYS.

This chain links TRBV7-2 with TRBJ2-3, with TRBD2 matching over 8 bases. The length of the CDR3 is 17 residues. The V and J ends lost 4 bases and 5 bases, in that order; junction bases with no gene match: 14. In germline, CDR1 is SGHTA, CDR2 FQGNSA. The DNA of the CDR3 is TGTGCCAGCAGCTATCTCCCCCATCCAGCGGGAGAAGATACGCAGTATTTT. Translation gives CASSYLPHPAGEDTQYF.

This clonotype was picked up a small number of times. The rearrangement uses TRBV27 and TRBJ2-5; 10 bases fit TRBD1. The CDR3 covers 15 residues. Looked up from germline, CDR1 is MNHEY and CDR2 is SMNVEV (reference sequence). V lost 6 bases to trimming and J lost 4 bases; unmatched junction nucleotides: 8. The CDR3, as DNA: TGTGCCAGCAGCCCTGACAGGGGGCAACGAGAGACCCAGTACTTC. It encodes CASSPDRGQRETQYF.

The chain joins TRBV12-3 or TRBV12-4 to TRBJ1-1; D is undetermined. CDR3 length equals 13 residues. Deletions cut 3 bases from V and 2 bases from J, with 7 bases between. Written as DNA, the CDR3 is TGTGCCAGCAGTTTGTTTGATAACACTGAAGCTTTCTTT. Protein: CASSLFDNTEAFF.

This clonotype was seen more than once but under ten times. The chain employs TRBV9 and TRBJ1-2; D not resolved. V gave up 0 bases and J gave up 0 bases, with 12 bases separating them. The V gene's germline CDR1 is SGDLS and CDR2 YYNGEE. CDR3 length: 16 amino acids. CDR3 bases: TGTGCCAGCAGCGTAGGGGGTACAGTCGCTAACTATGGCTACACCTTC. This gives the protein CASSVGGTVANYGYTF.